Shown below are 20 T cell receptor beta chains from a single sample sequenced in a study of blood T cells in healthy people across ages. Combining a sample-barcoded 5' primer with a J-beta primer mix, a second PCR ran for 7 to 11 cycles. TCRdb recomputed calls from the 5' RACE reads with MiXCR, one row per CDR3 protein. The data show approximately 850,000 distinct CDR3 sequences, roughly 50% seen once. The source material was blood. The receptors here all came from a young man in good health.

This rearrangement joins TRBV6-6 to TRBJ2-7, with 8 nucleotides matching TRBD2. The CDR3 sequence is 14 residues long. Looked up from germline, CDR1 is MNHNY and CDR2 is SVGAGI (reference sequence). The trim removed 11 bases at V and 5 bases at J, leaving 14 bases unmatched. CDR3 bases: TGTGCCGTCGCCGGGGGGGAAAGGGTCCACGAGCAGTACTTC. It translates to CAVAGGERVHEQYF.

The chain is built from TRBV10-3 and TRBJ2-5; 8 nucleotides align to TRBD1. The J call may be wrong; the DNA end is better matched by TRBJ2-7. This CDR3 has 12 amino acids. CDR1 and CDR2 from the germline V gene are ENHRY and SYGVKD. CDR3 nucleotides: TGTGCCACCAGGACACAGGGGGACGAGCAGTACTTC. Encoded protein: CATRTQGDEQYF.

The J gene is TRBJ1-2, the V gene TRBV2, with a possible D match to TRBD1 (5 bases). V lost 8 bases and J 4 bases, leaving 14 bases between the germline ends. Germline V gene sequence: CDR1 SNHLY, CDR2 FYNNEI. The CDR3 covers 13 residues. The chain's CDR3 is CASSGTESYGYTF. The DNA for the CDR3 is TGTGCCAGCTCCGGGACCGAGTCCTATGGCTACACCTTC.

With regard to this clonotype: One junction end does not reproduce the germline sequence, and a read error may be involved. This chain connects TRBV7-9 to TRBJ2-1; D is possibly TRBD2 (5 bases). CDR1 is SEHNR and CDR2 is FQNEAQ in the germline V gene (reference sequence). The CDR3 has 14 amino acids. The chain's CDR3 is CASSLALVGDEQFF. The CDR3 DNA reads as TGTGCCAGCAGCCTAGCTTTAGTGGGTGATGAGCAGTTCTTC.

This clonotype appeared a few times. The chain links TRBV6-2 or TRBV6-3 to TRBJ2-4; 8 positions agree with TRBD1. The J call may be in error: the DNA end matches TRBJ2-5 better. Germline loops: CDR1 MNHEY, CDR2 SVGEGT. CDR3 length: 15 residues. DNA of the CDR3: TGTGCCAGCAGAGGGACAGGAGTTATGTCGGAGACCCAGTACTTC. Amino acids: CASRGTGVMSETQYF.

This clonotype was picked up a small number of times. The chain links TRBV16 to TRBJ2-6; D perhaps matches TRBD1 (5 bases). Germline V lookup: CDR1 KGHSY, CDR2 FQNENV. Trimming removed 0 bases from V and 6 bases from J, with 9 bases in between. The CDR3 has 15 amino acids. CDR3 region: CASSQSPGQANVLTF. CDR3 nucleotides: TGTGCCAGCAGCCAATCTCCAGGACAGGCCAACGTCCTGACTTTC.

The rearrangement uses TRBV7-2 and TRBJ2-5; a possible D gene is TRBD1 (5 bases). Near its end, the DNA agrees better with TRBJ2-7, so the J call may be wrong. Germline lookup yields CDR1 SGHTA and CDR2 FQGNSA. This CDR3 has 14 amino acids. This CDR3 is CASSLTGFNHEQYF. The DNA for the CDR3 is TGTGCCAGCAGCTTAACAGGCTTTAACCACGAGCAGTACTTC.

V usage is TRBV5-6 and J usage is TRBJ1-2; D remains ambiguous. V was clipped by 6 bases and J by 0 bases, with 15 bases between them. Germline-derived CDR1 and CDR2 are SGHDT and YYEEEE. CDR3 size: 15 residues. In DNA, the CDR3 is TGTGCCAGCACCAAAGGACCGATCTCTAACTATGGCTACACCTTC. Protein: CASTKGPISNYGYTF.

The chain is built from TRBV11-1 and TRBJ2-4, with no clear D. Trimming pared 1 base from V and 4 bases from J, leaving 5 bases between. Germline CDR1 and CDR2: SGHAT and FQDESV (reference sequence). This CDR3 is 13 amino acids long. DNA of the CDR3: TGTGCCAGCAGCTTAGTACAGAAAAACATTCAGTACTTC. Translated, it gives CASSLVQKNIQYF.

The CDR3 spells CATRRGLQPQHF. The CDR3 nucleotides read TGTGCCACTAGACGGGGTCTTCAGCCCCAGCATTTT. The chain couples TRBV19 to TRBJ1-5, with D unresolved. Germline CDR1 LNHDA, CDR2 SQIVND (reference sequence). V lost 10 bases and J 6 bases, leaving 13 bases between the germline ends. The CDR3 contains 12 residues. Together with reference TRBV19 and TRBJ1-5, the CDR3 gives the full variable domain: DGGITQSPKYLFRKEGQNVTLSCEQNLNHDAMYWYRQDPGQGLRLIYYSQIVNDFQKGDIAEGYSVSREKKESFPLTVTSAQKNPTAFYLCATRRGLQPQHFGDGTRLSIL.

The rearrangement joins TRBV7-2 to TRBJ2-7; D gene ambiguous. This CDR3 has 14 amino acids. V lost 1 base, J lost 2 bases, and 9 bases lay in between. From germline, CDR1 is SGHTA and CDR2 FQGNSA. CDR3 sequence reads: CASSLDSGTYEQYF. CDR3 bases: TGTGCCAGCAGCTTAGACTCGGGTACCTACGAGCAGTACTTC.

V is TRBV20-1 and J is TRBJ1-1; D might be TRBD1 (6 bases). CDR1 is DFQATT, CDR2 SNEGSKA, per germline (reference sequence). V gave up 6 bases and J gave up 1 base, with 12 bases separating them. The length of the CDR3 is 13 residues. The CDR3 loop is CSALGQRNTEAFF. As DNA, the CDR3 is TGCAGTGCGTTGGGACAACGGAACACTGAAGCTTTCTTT.

The chain couples TRBV11-2 to TRBJ2-4; either TRBD1 or TRBD2 may supply D (5 bases each). The end of the DNA fits TRBJ2-7 better, so the J call may be wrong. The germline V gene has CDR1 SGHAT and CDR2 FQNNGV. The CDR3 length is 13 residues. The CDR3 DNA sequence: TGTGCCAGCAGCGGGACGTATTACTACGAGCAGTACTTC. The encoded protein is CASSGTYYYEQYF.

This clonotype was seen a handful of times. The V and J genes are TRBV6-5 and TRBJ2-7, with 7 bases aligning to TRBD1. Germline loops: CDR1 MNHEY, CDR2 SVGAGI. V shed 6 bases and J 3 bases; nucleotides not matched to a gene: 8. This CDR3 is 14 amino acids long. CDR3 loop: CASSHGDSFYEQYF. In DNA form, the CDR3 reads TGTGCCAGCAGCCACGGGGACAGCTTCTACGAGCAGTACTTC.

The chain joins TRBV20-1 to TRBJ2-1; 7 bases line up with TRBD2. The end of the DNA aligns better with TRBJ2-7, so the J call may be wrong. The CDR3 runs 15 residues. In germline, CDR1 is DFQATT, CDR2 SNEGSKA (reference sequence). Here the CDR3 DNA reads TGCAGTGCCCGGCGGGAGTGGAGCTCCTACAATGAGCAGTACTTC. This sequence encodes CSARREWSSYNEQYF.

CDR3 DNA sequence: TGTGCCACCAGTGACCACGCCAACGTCCTGACTTTC. This gives the protein CATSDHANVLTF. The rearrangement uses TRBV24-1 and TRBJ2-6; D is ambiguous. With 4 bases removed from V and 7 bases from J, the gap between germline ends came to 4 bases. CDR1 KGHDR and CDR2 SFDVKD come from the germline V gene. The length of the CDR3 is 12 residues.

To note about this clonotype: A clone one base away is much larger, so this may be a read error. The chain carries TRBV6-2 or TRBV6-3 and TRBJ2-1; D uncertain. CDR3 size: 14 residues. Per the germline V gene, CDR1 is MNHEY and CDR2 is SVGEGT. For the CDR3, the DNA is TGTGCCAGCAGTTTCGGCGGCTCCTACAATGGGCAGTTCTTC. Encoded protein: CASSFGGSYNGQFF.

The V call is TRBV5-1, the J call TRBJ1-1, with TRBD1 identical over 11 bases. Germline loops: CDR1 SGHRS, CDR2 YFSETQ. The CDR3 consists of 15 residues. Trimming removed 3 bases from V and 4 bases from J; junction bases left unmatched: 5. Written as DNA, the CDR3 is TGCGCCAGCAGCTGGGGGACAGGGGGGAGCACTGAAGCTTTCTTT. This gives the protein CASSWGTGGSTEAFF.

CDR3 residues: CASSLNVGGWTTQYF. The CDR3 nucleotides read TGTGCCAGCAGCTTAAATGTGGGGGGTTGGACGACCCAGTACTTC. This chain joins TRBV7-3 and TRBJ2-5; TRBD2 is a possible D gene (6 bases). Trimming took 1 base from V and 7 from J, leaving 16 bases between them. The CDR3 runs to 15 residues. Germline lookup yields CDR1 SGHTA and CDR2 FQGTGA.

V is TRBV28 and J is TRBJ1-5, with D tentatively TRBD1 (6 bases). V lost 4 bases and J 5 bases, leaving 21 bases between the germline ends. Germline CDR1 and CDR2: MDHEN and SYDVKM. This CDR3 spans 17 amino acids. The CDR3 loop is CASSYGGASYWDQPQHF. The CDR3 DNA sequence: TGTGCCAGCAGTTATGGGGGGGCAAGCTATTGGGATCAGCCCCAGCATTTT.